The clone carrying this T cell receptor beta chain was detected ten times or more. With each sample, at least 6 micrograms of total RNA were extracted. The data originate from a study of blood T cells in healthy people across ages. CDR3 size: 14 residues. The germline gives CDR1 MNHEY, CDR2 SVGEGT. The V end lost 6 bases, the J end lost 5 bases, and 14 bases lay between the germline ends. Together with a sample-barcoded 5' primer, a J-beta primer mix was included in a second PCR lasting roughly 7 to 11 cycles. Every sample gave at least 3 million paired-end reads containing CDR3. TCRdb recomputed calls from the 5' RACE reads with MiXCR, one row per CDR3 protein. The profile shows hundreds of thousands of distinct CDR3 sequences, about 30% of them singletons.

The sequenced material came from blood. The chain is built from TRBV6-2 or TRBV6-3 and TRBJ1-5; D gene ambiguous. This receptor was obtained from an elderly woman in good health. The CDR3 DNA is TGTGCCAGCAGGACATTACAGTATCATCAGCCCCAGCATTTT. This codes for CASRTLQYHQPQHF.